These 31 T cell receptor beta chains were sequenced from one sample in a study of blood T cell repertoires in COVID-19. The data were produced by immunoSEQ multiplex PCR, yet TCRdb's version contains in-frame clones alone and is incomplete. The table records a few hundred thousand clones, roughly four fifths of them present only once. The sequenced sample consisted of peripheral blood. These receptors originate from a woman in her fifties or sixties with acute or convalescent COVID-19.

This sequence joins TRBV9 and TRBJ2-1; D unresolved. The V end was cut by 3 bases, the J end by 7 bases, with 11 bases between. This CDR3 contains 13 residues. Looked up from germline, CDR1 is SGDLS and CDR2 is YYNGEE. The CDR3 sequence is CASSDGLFNEQFF. The CDR3 DNA follows: TGTGCCAGCAGCGACGGGTTGTTTAATGAGCAGTTCTTC. Filled out from reference TRBV9 and TRBJ2-1, the complete variable domain reads DSGVTQTPKHLITATGQRVTLRCSPRSGDLSVYWYQQSLDQGLQFLIQYYNGEERAKGNILERFSAQQFPDLHSELNLSSLELGDSALYFCASSDGLFNEQFFGPGTRLTVL.

The gene calls are TRBV10-3 and TRBJ1-6; D ambiguous. This CDR3 is 14 amino acids long. CDR1 and CDR2 from the germline V gene are ENHRY and SYGVKD. Trimming shortened V by 1 base and J by 10 bases, and 11 bases separated the two germline ends. CDR3 bases: TGTGCCATCAGTGAGTTATTTGGCAGATCACCCCTCCACTTT. It codes for CAISELFGRSPLHF.

The chain carries TRBV5-1 and TRBJ1-1; D may be TRBD1 (5 bases). Looked up from germline, CDR1 is SGHRS and CDR2 is YFSETQ. The CDR3 is 14 residues long. With 0 bases removed from V and 5 bases from J, the gap between germline ends came to 11 bases. The DNA for the CDR3 is TGCGCCAGCAGCTTGGTGGGGGGAGGGACTGAAGCTTTCTTT. As protein: CASSLVGGGTEAFF.

The V call is TRBV9, the J call TRBJ2-1; D remains unclear. Germline V gene sequence: CDR1 SGDLS, CDR2 YYNGEE. The V gene lost 3 bases and the J gene lost 5 bases, with 3 bases spanning the gap. There are 11 residues in the CDR3. The CDR3 protein is CASSGDNEQFF. The CDR3 nucleotides read TGTGCCAGCAGCGGCGACAATGAGCAGTTCTTC.

V and J are TRBV5-1 and TRBJ2-1; tentatively, D is TRBD1 (6 bases). Germline V CDR1 and CDR2: SGHRS, YFSETQ. V lost 4 bases, J lost 9 bases, and 14 bases lay in between. The CDR3 covers 13 residues. The CDR3 spells CASSPGEFAEQFF. The CDR3 DNA sequence: TGCGCCAGCAGCCCAGGGGAATTTGCTGAGCAGTTCTTC. Supplemented by reference TRBV5-1 and TRBJ2-1, the full variable domain reads KAGVTQTPRYLIKTRGQQVTLSCSPISGHRSVSWYQQTPGQGLQFLFEYFSETQRNKGNFPGRFSGRQFSNSRSEMNVSTLELGDSALYLCASSPGEFAEQFFGPGTRLTVL.

This rearrangement joins TRBV4-2 to TRBJ1-6; perhaps TRBD1 as D (6 bases). CDR3 size: 19 residues. Trimming shortened V by 0 bases and J by 0 bases, and 15 bases separated the two germline ends. Germline values: CDR1 LGHNA, CDR2 YNFKEQ. CDR3 coding DNA: TGTGCCAGCAGCCAAGATGGGAGGGGGGTAAGCTCCTATAATTCACCCCTCCACTTT. Translation gives CASSQDGRGVSSYNSPLHF.

The rearrangement joins TRBV2 to TRBJ2-7, with no clear D. This CDR3 region has 13 residues. Germline CDR1 and CDR2: SNHLY and FYNNEI. V dropped 1 base and J dropped 6 bases, with 10 bases sitting between them. CDR3 residues: CASSEDPPGEQYF. CDR3 in DNA: TGTGCCAGCAGTGAAGACCCGCCAGGCGAGCAGTACTTC.

The V call is TRBV20-1, the J call TRBJ1-1; D call uncertain. This CDR3 is 11 amino acids long. V lost 0 bases and J 6 bases, leaving 5 bases between the germline ends. Germline lookup yields CDR1 DFQATT and CDR2 SNEGSKA (reference sequence). This chain's CDR3 is CSARDSSEAFF. In DNA, the CDR3 is TGCAGTGCTAGAGATTCGTCTGAAGCTTTCTTT.

The chain combines TRBV11-2 with TRBJ1-1, with D possibly being TRBD1 (6 bases). CDR1 is SGHAT, CDR2 FQNNGV, per germline. V lost 1 base and J lost 0, with 12 bases in between. The CDR3 is made up of 16 amino acids. CDR3 amino acids: CASSLGPGAVNTEAFF. The DNA of the CDR3 is TGTGCCAGCAGCTTAGGCCCAGGGGCCGTGAACACTGAAGCTTTCTTT.

The rearrangement joins TRBV5-4 to TRBJ1-2; TRBD1 agrees at 9 bases. Germline CDR1 and CDR2: SGHNT and YYREEE (reference sequence). J was trimmed by 3 bases and V by 4 bases; bases with no gene match: 4. The CDR3 covers 14 residues. CDR3: CASSLGQGDYGYTF. CDR3 DNA: TGTGCCAGCAGCCTGGGACAGGGCGACTATGGCTACACCTTC.

This rearrangement joins TRBV19 to TRBJ1-6, with TRBD1 identical over 7 bases. Germline V gene lookup returns CDR1 LNHDA and CDR2 SQIVND (reference sequence). The CDR3 contains 15 residues. The V segment lost 5 bases and the J segment 10 bases; nucleotides outside the gene matches: 11. The DNA for the CDR3 is TGTGCCAGTAGTGCAGGGACAGTTATCGGATCACCCCTCCACTTT. This encodes CASSAGTVIGSPLHF.

This clone was found once. Here the CDR3 reads CASRGQGWSPLHF. The CDR3 DNA is TGTGCCAGCAGGGGACAGGGATGGTCACCCCTCCACTTT. The chain recombines TRBV2 with TRBJ1-6; 9 positions agree with TRBD1. V trimming: 6 bases; J trimming: 10 bases; junction bases outside the gene matches: 4. The CDR3 extends over 13 amino acids. From germline, CDR1 is SNHLY and CDR2 FYNNEI.

The chain is built from TRBV28 and TRBJ2-7; D gene uncertain. CDR3 size: 11 residues. V lost 10 bases and J lost 6, with 13 bases in between. Germline-derived CDR1 and CDR2 are MDHEN and SYDVKM. CDR3 loop: CATRLVGEQYF. CDR3 in DNA: TGTGCCACTCGTCTGGTCGGCGAGCAGTACTTC.

The rearrangement joins TRBV28 to TRBJ2-5; 8 nucleotides agree with TRBD2. CDR1 is MDHEN and CDR2 is SYDVKM in the germline V gene. J lost 0 bases, V lost 5 bases, and 8 bases had no gene match. This CDR3 contains 16 residues. DNA of the CDR3: TGTGCCAGCAGTACGGGACTAGAATGGGACCAAGAGACCCAGTACTTC. Its translation: CASSTGLEWDQETQYF.

The V gene is TRBV5-8, the J gene TRBJ2-2, with D perhaps TRBD2 (6 bases). Per the germline V gene, CDR1 is SGHTS and CDR2 is YDEGEE. Trimming took 1 base from V and 1 from J, leaving 11 bases between them. The CDR3 totals 16 residues. CDR3: CASSLRGVRNTGELFF. The CDR3 region has the DNA TGTGCCAGCAGCTTGCGCGGGGTCCGGAACACCGGGGAGCTGTTTTTT.

V usage is TRBV5-1 and J usage is TRBJ1-2; D gene ambiguous. Germline values: CDR1 SGHRS, CDR2 YFSETQ. Between the trimmed V and J ends, which lost 7 bases and 4 bases, there was a span of 14 bases. The CDR3 is made up of 13 amino acids. The CDR3 DNA follows: TGCGCCAGCCAAGATGGTGGAGGCTATGGCTACACCTTC. It specifies CASQDGGGYGYTF.

The V call is TRBV11-2, the J call TRBJ2-4, with 11 bases matching TRBD2. CDR3 size: 18 residues. V shed 4 bases, J shed 0 bases, and the junction held 8 bases outside the gene matches. Per the germline V gene, CDR1 is SGHAT and CDR2 is FQNNGV. CDR3 DNA: TGTGCCAGCAGCTCCGGGACTAGCGGTCCCGTAGCCAAAAACATTCAGTACTTC. It is translated as CASSSGTSGPVAKNIQYF.

CDR3 protein: CASSEVGEDRGLVLGGYTF. The CDR3 DNA reads as TGTGCCAGCAGTGAAGTTGGGGAAGACAGGGGGCTGGTTCTAGGTGGCTACACCTTC. The rearrangement joins TRBV6-1 to TRBJ1-2; 10 nucleotides agree with TRBD1. CDR1 is MNHNS, CDR2 SASEGT, per germline. Trimming cost V 1 base and J 7 bases; bases outside gene matches: 18. The CDR3 is 19 amino acids.

This rearrangement joins TRBV28 to TRBJ2-3; 16 bases are a match to TRBD2. The CDR3 consists of 18 residues. CDR1 is MDHEN, CDR2 SYDVKM, per germline. Unmatched junction bases numbered 5, after V lost 4 bases and J lost 1 base. The DNA of the CDR3 is TGTGCCAGCAGTTCCCCAGGGACTAGCGGGGGGGGCACAGATACGCAGTATTTT. It encodes CASSSPGTSGGGTDTQYF.

V usage is TRBV11-2 and J usage is TRBJ2-7; D call uncertain. This CDR3 is built from 12 residues. V lost 6 bases, J lost 3 bases, and 9 bases lay in between. Germline values: CDR1 SGHAT, CDR2 FQNNGV. CDR3 coding DNA: TGTGCCAGCAGTAAGGAGAGCTACGAGCAGTACTTC. The encoded protein is CASSKESYEQYF.

The chain employs TRBV18 and TRBJ1-6; 11 bases are a match to TRBD1. V shed 2 bases and J 10 bases; nucleotides not matched to a gene: 4. This CDR3 comprises 15 residues. Germline CDR1 and CDR2: KGHSH and LQKENI. As DNA, the CDR3 is TGTGCCAGCTCACCAAGCGGGACAGGGGGGTCACCCCTCCACTTT. It codes for CASSPSGTGGSPLHF.

This clone was recorded once. Written as DNA, the CDR3 is TGTGCCAGCAGCTTAGTACCAGGGTGGCTGTTTTTT. Residues: CASSLVPGWLFF. The rearrangement joins TRBV7-2 to TRBJ1-4; weak D call: TRBD1 (5 bases). CDR3 length: 12 amino acids. The V gene lost 1 base and the J gene lost 14 bases, with 11 bases spanning the gap. Germline V gives CDR1 SGHTA, CDR2 FQGNSA.

The chain recombines TRBV15 with TRBJ2-5, with 9 bases identical to TRBD2. There are 15 residues in the CDR3. Germline V gene sequence: CDR1 LNHNV, CDR2 YYDKDF (reference sequence). V gave up 0 bases and J gave up 4 bases; unmatched junction bases: 3. In DNA form, the CDR3 reads TGTGCCACCAGCAGAGAGGCTAGCGGGATAGAGACCCAGTACTTC. This codes for CATSREASGIETQYF.

The chain recombines TRBV10-1 with TRBJ1-2; maybe TRBD1 (6 bases). Trimming cost V 2 bases and J 4 bases, with 17 bases left between them. The CDR3 is 16 residues long. Germline CDR1 and CDR2: WNHNN and SYGVQD (reference sequence). CDR3 loop: CASSEREDRAGYGYTF. For the CDR3, the DNA is TGCGCCAGCAGTGAGCGGGAGGACAGAGCGGGCTATGGCTACACCTTC.

This clone was observed once. The chain carries TRBV7-2 and TRBJ2-7, with D perhaps matching TRBD1 (6 bases). CDR3 size: 14 residues. Trimming stripped 5 bases from V and 1 base from J, with 12 bases between. CDR1 is SGHTA, CDR2 FQGNSA, per germline. As DNA, the CDR3 is TGTGCCAGCAGCGCGAACAGGGTGTCCTACGAGCAGTACTTC. Translating gives CASSANRVSYEQYF.

There are a few counts of this clone. This specimen includes other DNA sequences encoding the same CDR3. The chain joins TRBV3-1 (or the pseudogene TRBV3-2) to TRBJ1-2, with TRBD1 identical over 7 bases. The CDR3 consists of 13 residues. Germline values: CDR1 LGHDT, CDR2 YNNKEL (reference sequence). Unmatched junction bases numbered 2, after V lost 1 base and J lost 6 bases. The CDR3 loop reads CASSQGQGHGYTF. Here the CDR3 DNA reads TGTGCCAGCAGCCAAGGACAGGGACATGGCTACACCTTC.

J is TRBJ1-5 and V is TRBV16, with 9 positions matching TRBD1. The V gene's germline CDR1 is KGHSY and CDR2 FQNENV. This CDR3 region has 14 residues. J lost 6 bases, V lost 5 bases, and 5 bases had no gene match. The CDR3 DNA follows: TGTGCCAGCAGCGAGGGACAGGGTGTTCAGCCCCAGCATTTT. Translation: CASSEGQGVQPQHF.

V is TRBV20-1 and J is TRBJ1-1; TRBD1 might be the D (6 bases). V was clipped by 3 bases and J by 1 base, with 12 bases between them. The CDR3 contains 14 residues. From germline, CDR1 is DFQATT and CDR2 SNEGSKA (reference sequence). CDR3 sequence reads: CSASQAGANTEAFF. CDR3 in DNA: TGCAGTGCTAGTCAAGCAGGGGCGAACACTGAAGCTTTCTTT.

The gene calls are TRBV21-1 and TRBJ2-1; the table gives TRBD2 as D, unverified against the DNA. TRBV21-1 is a pseudogene. The CDR3 consists of 16 residues. The CDR3 is CASSKGTLSSYNEQFF. Here the CDR3 DNA reads TGTGCCAGCAGCAAAGGGACTTTGAGCTCCTACAATGAGCAGTTCTTC.

In the case of this clone: The same CDR3 arises from other DNA sequences in this sample as well. CDR3 nucleotide sequence: TGCGCCAGCAGCTCCCGGAGCGGGGGGGACAATGAGCAGTTCTTC. Protein product: CASSSRSGGDNEQFF. The rearrangement joins TRBV5-1 to TRBJ2-1, with 10 positions matching TRBD2. CDR1 is SGHRS and CDR2 is YFSETQ in the germline V gene. CDR3 length: 15 amino acids. V shed 3 bases and J 5 bases; nucleotides not matched to a gene: 5.

This chain connects TRBV6-5 to TRBJ2-1, with 8 nucleotides matching TRBD2. In germline, CDR1 is MNHEY, CDR2 SVGAGI. This CDR3 contains 16 residues. The V segment lost 2 bases and the J segment 2 bases; nucleotides outside the gene matches: 5. In nucleotides, the CDR3 is TGTGCCAGCAGTTACCTTGACGGGGGGGCCTACAATGAGCAGTTCTTC. Its translation: CASSYLDGGAYNEQFF.